These T cell receptor beta chains were read from a single sample in a study of cytomegalovirus exposure and HLA in healthy donors. Profiled with immunoSEQ multiplex PCR; TCRdb holds only in-frame clones, not every one. The table counts 100,000 to 150,000 clones; approximately 2% lies in the top ten. Sequenced sample: PBMCs. Receptors were obtained from a man aged 40-55 years in good health and CMV-seronegative. The CDR3 runs from the conserved cysteine through the conserved F or W. Each record gives: D gene, J gene, V gene, CDR3 protein, CDR3 DNA. D genes are given only for firm matches.

D: TRBD1; J: TRBJ2-5; V: TRBV7-8; CDR3: CASSKASGTGHQETQYF; DNA: TGTGCCAGCAGCAAAGCCTCTGGGACAGGTCACCAAGAGACCCAGTACTTC
D: TRBD2; J: TRBJ2-1; V: TRBV4-1; CDR3: CASSQEGGRAYNEQFF; DNA: TGCGCCAGCAGCCAAGAGGGCGGGAGGGCCTACAATGAGCAGTTCTTC
D: TRBD1; J: TRBJ2-7; V: TRBV4-1; CDR3: CASSQDLAGGSYEQYF; DNA: TGCGCCAGCAGCCAAGATTTAGCAGGGGGCTCCTACGAGCAGTACTTC
D: -; J: TRBJ2-7; V: TRBV11-3; CDR3: CASSPGGGATYEQYF; DNA: TGTGCCAGCAGCCCAGGAGGTGGCGCAACCTACGAGCAGTACTTC
D: -; J: TRBJ2-3; V: TRBV4-2; CDR3: CASSLRTRGGDTQYF; DNA: TGTGCCAGCAGTCTTAGGACCAGGGGTGGAGATACGCAGTATTTT
D: TRBD1; J: TRBJ2-7; V: TRBV6-5; CDR3: CASKPGDRGNEQYF; DNA: TGTGCCAGCAAGCCGGGAGACAGGGGGAACGAGCAGTACTTC
D: TRBD1; J: TRBJ2-7; V: TRBV25-1; CDR3: CASSESWDRGYYEQYF; DNA: TGTGCCAGCAGTGAATCCTGGGACAGGGGGTATTACGAGCAGTACTTC
D: -; J: TRBJ2-1; V: TRBV6-1; CDR3: CASSGVQARRYNEQFF; DNA: TGTGCCAGTAGTGGGGTCCAGGCACGAAGGTACAATGAGCAGTTCTTC
D: TRBD1; J: TRBJ1-2; V: TRBV7-9; CDR3: CASRDDRGHNYGYTF; DNA: TGTGCCAGCAGGGACGACAGGGGGCATAACTATGGCTACACCTTC
D: TRBD2; J: TRBJ2-7; V: TRBV7-9; CDR3: CASSPSSLAGYEQYF; DNA: TGTGCCAGCAGCCCCAGCAGCCTAGCGGGGTACGAGCAGTACTTC
D: TRBD2; J: TRBJ2-7; V: TRBV7-9; CDR3: CASSLEGLAGEQYF; DNA: TGTGCCAGCAGCTTAGAGGGACTAGCAGGCGAGCAGTACTTC
D: TRBD1; J: TRBJ2-2; V: TRBV5-6; CDR3: CASSAYRGLNTGELFF; DNA: TGTGCCAGCAGCGCTTACAGGGGTTTGAACACCGGGGAGCTGTTTTTT
D: -; J: TRBJ2-6; V: TRBV28; CDR3: CASSLGGFLSGANVLTF; DNA: TGTGCCAGCAGTTTGGGCGGGTTCCTCTCTGGGGCCAACGTCCTGACTTTC
D: -; J: TRBJ2-1; V: TRBV4-3; CDR3: CASSPGTDVYNEQFF; DNA: TGCGCCAGCAGCCCCGGGACTGACGTTTACAATGAGCAGTTCTTC
D: TRBD1; J: TRBJ1-1; V: TRBV6-5; CDR3: CASSYLIGQGEAFF; DNA: TGTGCCAGCAGTTACCTTATAGGACAGGGGGAAGCTTTCTTT
D: -; J: TRBJ2-7; V: TRBV4-3; CDR3: CASSQDFTGFDEQYF; DNA: TGCGCCAGCAGCCAAGATTTTACAGGGTTCGACGAGCAGTACTTC